This T cell receptor beta chain was obtained from a study of T cells of healthy individuals. The CDR3 has 13 amino acids. Trimming stripped 8 bases from V and 5 bases from J, with 15 bases between. TCRdb re-called the 5' RACE reads with MiXCR, one entry per CDR3 protein. Of about 53,000 distinct CDR3 sequences listed, 14% to 15% are singletons. The origin of this receptor is a human donor in good health. The genes are TRBV12-3 or TRBV12-4 and TRBJ2-5; TRBD2 might be the D (6 bases). CDR3 sequence (DNA): TGTGCCAGCTGGCGGGGCTCTGGGGAGACCCAGTACTTC. This translates into CASWRGSGETQYF.